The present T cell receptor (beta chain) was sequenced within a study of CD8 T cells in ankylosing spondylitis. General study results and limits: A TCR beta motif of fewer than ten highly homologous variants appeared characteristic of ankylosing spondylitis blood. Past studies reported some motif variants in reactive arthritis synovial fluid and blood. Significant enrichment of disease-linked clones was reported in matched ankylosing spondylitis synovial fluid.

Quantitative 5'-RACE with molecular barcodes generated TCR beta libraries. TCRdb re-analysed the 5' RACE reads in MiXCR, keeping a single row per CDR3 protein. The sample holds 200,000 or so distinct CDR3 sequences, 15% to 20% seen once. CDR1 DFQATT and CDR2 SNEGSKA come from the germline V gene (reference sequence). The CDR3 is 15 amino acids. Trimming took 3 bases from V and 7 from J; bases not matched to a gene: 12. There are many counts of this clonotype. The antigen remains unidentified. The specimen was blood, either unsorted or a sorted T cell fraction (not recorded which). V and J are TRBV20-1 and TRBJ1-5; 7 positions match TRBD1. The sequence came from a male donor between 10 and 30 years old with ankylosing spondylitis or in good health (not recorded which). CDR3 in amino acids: CSASLGAGGNQPQHF. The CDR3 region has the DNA TGCAGTGCTAGCCTGGGGGCAGGGGGGAACCAGCCCCAGCATTTT.